This T cell receptor (beta chain) comes out of a study of blood T cell repertoires in COVID-19. Study details: Spain, Italy and the United States supplied samples that represented acute and convalescent COVID-19. The cDNA or gDNA used as material had been derived from T cells, B-cell-depleted T cells, or PBMCs.

A Seattle source enrolled patients during active infection and followed them longitudinally. Authors' analysis steps: From reference gene primer amplification, estimates of nucleated cell counts were derived. Sequenced by immunoSEQ multiplex PCR; TCRdb stores in-frame clones only, minus some. V, J and clone size derive from that table, while D and trimming were established from the DNA sequence. The sample lists 250,000 to 300,000 clones, 85% to 90% occurring once. The CDR3 extends over 16 amino acids. The V and J ends lost 7 bases and 8 bases, in that order; junction bases with no gene match: 16. Germline-derived CDR1 and CDR2 are SGHVS and FNYEAQ.

This rearrangement joins TRBV7-6 to TRBJ2-1; 8 bases align to TRBD2. Source material: peripheral blood. The clonotype originates from a woman aged 25 to 39 with COVID-19, enrolled during active disease. The CDR3, as DNA: TGTGCCAGCAAACGGAGAGAGGGACTAGAGTTTTATGAGCAGTTCTTC. Protein product: CASKRREGLEFYEQFF. Based on the CDR3 plus reference TRBV7-6 and TRBJ2-1, the full variable domain is GAGVSQSPRYKVTKRGQDVALRCDPISGHVSLYWYRQALGQGPEFLTYFNYEAQQDKSGLPNDRFSAERPEGSISTLTIQRTEQRDSAMYRCASKRREGLEFYEQFFGPGTRLTVL.